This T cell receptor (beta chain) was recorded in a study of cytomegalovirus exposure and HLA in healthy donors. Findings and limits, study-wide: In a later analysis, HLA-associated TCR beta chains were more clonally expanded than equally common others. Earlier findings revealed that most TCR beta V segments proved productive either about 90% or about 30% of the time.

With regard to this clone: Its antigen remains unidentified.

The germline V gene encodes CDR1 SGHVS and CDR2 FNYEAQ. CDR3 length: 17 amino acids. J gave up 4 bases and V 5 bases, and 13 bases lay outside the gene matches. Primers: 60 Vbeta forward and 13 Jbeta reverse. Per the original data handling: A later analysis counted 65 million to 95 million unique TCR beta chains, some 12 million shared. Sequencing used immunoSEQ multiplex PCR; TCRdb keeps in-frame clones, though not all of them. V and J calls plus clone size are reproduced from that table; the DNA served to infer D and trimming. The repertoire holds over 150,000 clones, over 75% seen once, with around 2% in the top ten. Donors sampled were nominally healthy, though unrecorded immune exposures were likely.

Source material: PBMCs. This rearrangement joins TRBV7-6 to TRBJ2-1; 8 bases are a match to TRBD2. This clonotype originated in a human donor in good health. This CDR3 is CASSPYQAGALYNEQFF. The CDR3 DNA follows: TGTGCCAGCAGCCCTTACCAAGCGGGGGCCCTATACAATGAGCAGTTCTTC.